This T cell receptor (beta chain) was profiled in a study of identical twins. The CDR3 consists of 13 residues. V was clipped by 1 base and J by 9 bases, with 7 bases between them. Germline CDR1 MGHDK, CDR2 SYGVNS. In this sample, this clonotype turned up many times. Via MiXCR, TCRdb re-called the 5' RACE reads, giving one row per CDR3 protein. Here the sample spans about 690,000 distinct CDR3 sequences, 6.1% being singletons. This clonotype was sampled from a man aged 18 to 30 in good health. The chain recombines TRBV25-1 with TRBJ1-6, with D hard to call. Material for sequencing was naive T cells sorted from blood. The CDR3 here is CASSESTISPLHF. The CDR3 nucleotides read TGTGCCAGCAGTGAATCGACAATTTCACCCCTCCACTTT.